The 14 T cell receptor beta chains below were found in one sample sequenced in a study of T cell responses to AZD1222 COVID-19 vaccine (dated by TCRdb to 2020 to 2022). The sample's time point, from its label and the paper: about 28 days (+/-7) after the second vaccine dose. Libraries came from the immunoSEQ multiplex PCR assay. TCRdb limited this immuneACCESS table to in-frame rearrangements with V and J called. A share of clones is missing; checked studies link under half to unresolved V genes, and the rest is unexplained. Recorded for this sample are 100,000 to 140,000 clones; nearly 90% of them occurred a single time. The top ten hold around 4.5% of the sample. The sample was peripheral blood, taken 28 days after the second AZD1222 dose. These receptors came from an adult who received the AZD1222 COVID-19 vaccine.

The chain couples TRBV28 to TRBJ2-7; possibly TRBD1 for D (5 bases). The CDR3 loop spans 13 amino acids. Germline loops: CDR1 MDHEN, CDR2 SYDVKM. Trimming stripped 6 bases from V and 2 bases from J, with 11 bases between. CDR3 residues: CASRTDRPYEQYF. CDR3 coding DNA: TGTGCCAGCAGGACAGATCGGCCCTACGAGCAGTACTTC.

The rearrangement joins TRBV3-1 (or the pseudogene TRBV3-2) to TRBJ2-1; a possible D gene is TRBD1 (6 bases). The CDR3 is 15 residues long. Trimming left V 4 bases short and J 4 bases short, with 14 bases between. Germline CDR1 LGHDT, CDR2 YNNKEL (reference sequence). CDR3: CASSPQGSLYNEQFF. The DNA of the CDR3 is TGTGCCAGCAGCCCACAGGGATCATTGTACAATGAGCAGTTCTTC.

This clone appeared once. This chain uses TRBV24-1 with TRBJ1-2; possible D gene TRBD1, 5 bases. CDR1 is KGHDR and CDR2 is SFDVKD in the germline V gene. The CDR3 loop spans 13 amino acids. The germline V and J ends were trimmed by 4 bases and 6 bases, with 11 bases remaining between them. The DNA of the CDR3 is TGTGCCACCAGTGACGGCAGGGTTCATGGCTACACCTTC. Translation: CATSDGRVHGYTF.

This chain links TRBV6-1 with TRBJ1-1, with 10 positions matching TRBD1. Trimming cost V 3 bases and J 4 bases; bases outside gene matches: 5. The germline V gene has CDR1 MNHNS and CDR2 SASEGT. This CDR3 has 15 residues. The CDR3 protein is CASSDRQGAVTEAFF. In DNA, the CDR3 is TGTGCCAGCAGTGATCGACAGGGGGCGGTCACTGAAGCTTTCTTT.

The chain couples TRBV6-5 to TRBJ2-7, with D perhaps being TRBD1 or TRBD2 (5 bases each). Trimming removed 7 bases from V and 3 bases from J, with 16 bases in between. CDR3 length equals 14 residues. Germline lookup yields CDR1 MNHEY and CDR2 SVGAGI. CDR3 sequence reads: CASTRDASFYEQYF. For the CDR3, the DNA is TGTGCCAGCACACGGGACGCAAGTTTCTACGAGCAGTACTTC.

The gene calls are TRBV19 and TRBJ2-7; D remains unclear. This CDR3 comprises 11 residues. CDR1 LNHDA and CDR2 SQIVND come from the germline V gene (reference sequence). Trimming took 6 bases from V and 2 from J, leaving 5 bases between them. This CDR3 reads CASRNTYEQYF. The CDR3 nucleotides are TGTGCCAGTAGAAACACCTACGAGCAGTACTTC.

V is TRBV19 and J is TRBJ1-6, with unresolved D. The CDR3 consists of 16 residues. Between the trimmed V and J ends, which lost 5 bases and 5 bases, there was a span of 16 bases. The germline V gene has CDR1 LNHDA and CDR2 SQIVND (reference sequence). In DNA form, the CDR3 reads TGTGCCAGTAGTGCGCCCGAGGGTTTTAATAATTCACCCCTCCACTTT. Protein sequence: CASSAPEGFNNSPLHF.

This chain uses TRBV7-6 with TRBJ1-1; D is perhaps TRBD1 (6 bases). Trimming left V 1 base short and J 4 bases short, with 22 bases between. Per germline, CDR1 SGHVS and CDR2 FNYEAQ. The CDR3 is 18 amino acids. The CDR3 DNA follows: TGTGCCAGCAGCTTAGGGACCGGAGGGGGGGCCCAGGGCACTGAAGCTTTCTTT. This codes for CASSLGTGGGAQGTEAFF.

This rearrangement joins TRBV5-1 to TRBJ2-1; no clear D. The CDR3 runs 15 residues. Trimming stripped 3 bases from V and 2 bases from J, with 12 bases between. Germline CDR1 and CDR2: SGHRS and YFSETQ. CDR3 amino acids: CASSYPTYPYNEQFF. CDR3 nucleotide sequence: TGCGCCAGCAGCTACCCGACGTACCCCTACAATGAGCAGTTCTTC.

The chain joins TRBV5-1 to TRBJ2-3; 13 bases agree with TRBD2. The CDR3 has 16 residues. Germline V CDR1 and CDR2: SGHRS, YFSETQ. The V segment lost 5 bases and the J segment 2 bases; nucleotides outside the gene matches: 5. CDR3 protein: CASRPGLAGVTDTQYF. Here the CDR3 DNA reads TGCGCCAGCAGACCCGGACTAGCGGGAGTCACAGATACGCAGTATTTT.

The CDR3 DNA sequence: TGTGCCAGCAGCTTAACAGGGGGCTATGGCGGGGAGCTGTTTTTT. Protein sequence: CASSLTGGYGGELFF. The rearrangement joins TRBV7-2 to TRBJ2-2, with 9 bases lining up with TRBD1. The V and J ends lost 2 bases and 7 bases, in that order; junction bases with no gene match: 5. CDR1 is SGHTA and CDR2 is FQGNSA in the germline V gene. The CDR3 is 15 residues long.

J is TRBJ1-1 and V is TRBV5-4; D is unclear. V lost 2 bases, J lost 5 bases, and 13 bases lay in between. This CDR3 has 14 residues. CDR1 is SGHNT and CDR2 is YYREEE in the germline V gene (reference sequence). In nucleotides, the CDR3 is TGTGCCAGCAGCTTCCGGGGTGGAGGGACTGAAGCTTTCTTT. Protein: CASSFRGGGTEAFF.

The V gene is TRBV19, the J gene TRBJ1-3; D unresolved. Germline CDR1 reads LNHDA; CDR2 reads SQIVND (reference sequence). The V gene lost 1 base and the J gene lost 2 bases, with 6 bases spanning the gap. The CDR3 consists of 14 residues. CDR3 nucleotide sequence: TGTGCCAGTAGTATAGCGAATGCTGGAAACACCATATATTTT. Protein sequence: CASSIANAGNTIYF. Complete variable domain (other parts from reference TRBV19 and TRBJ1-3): DGGITQSPKYLFRKEGQNVTLSCEQNLNHDAMYWYRQDPGQGLRLIYYSQIVNDFQKGDIAEGYSVSREKKESFPLTVTSAQKNPTAFYLCASSIANAGNTIYFGEGSWLTVV.

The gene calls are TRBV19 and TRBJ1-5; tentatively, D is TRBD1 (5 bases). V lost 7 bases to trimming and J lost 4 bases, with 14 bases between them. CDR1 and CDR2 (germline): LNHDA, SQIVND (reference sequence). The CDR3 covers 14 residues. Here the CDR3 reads CASTRGGGNQPQHF. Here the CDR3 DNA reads TGTGCCAGTACCCGGGGCGGGGGGAATCAGCCCCAGCATTTT.